The TCR beta chain under discussion was sequenced for a study of cytomegalovirus exposure and HLA in healthy donors. Study results and caveats: Sequencing depth across donors, presence/absence analyses assumed, was roughly uniform. The study reported that TCR beta sequences accurately predicted HLA-A and HLA-B alleles in most subjects.

PCR primers comprised 60 Vbeta and 13 Jbeta primers. Using immunoSEQ multiplex PCR, the repertoire was profiled, and TCRdb retains in-frame clones only, with some absent. The repertoire has some 100,000 clones, around 77% of them found once; the top ten carry about 16%. Concerning this clone itself: The target antigen is unknown.

This TCR was sampled from a man aged 50-60 years in good health and CMV-seropositive. Sequenced input: PBMCs.

This chain's CDR3 is CASSFLPGPGQTGELFF. In DNA, the CDR3 is TGTGCCAGCAGTTTCCTCCCGGGCCCAGGACAGACCGGGGAGCTGTTTTTT. The chain has TRBV27 and TRBJ2-2; possible D gene TRBD1, 6 bases. V lost 3 bases and J 5 bases, leaving 19 bases between the germline ends. The CDR3 has 17 residues. Germline loops: CDR1 MNHEY, CDR2 SMNVEV (reference sequence).